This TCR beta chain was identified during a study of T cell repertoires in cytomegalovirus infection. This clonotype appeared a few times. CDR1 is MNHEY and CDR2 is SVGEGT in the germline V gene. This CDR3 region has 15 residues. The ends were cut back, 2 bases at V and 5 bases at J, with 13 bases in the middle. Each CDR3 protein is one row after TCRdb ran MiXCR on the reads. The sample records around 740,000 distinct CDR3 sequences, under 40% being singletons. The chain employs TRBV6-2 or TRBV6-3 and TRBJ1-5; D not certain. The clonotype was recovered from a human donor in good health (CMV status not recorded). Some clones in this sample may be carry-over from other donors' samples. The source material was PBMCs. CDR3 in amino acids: CASSYRGEWDQPQHF. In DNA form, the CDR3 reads TGTGCCAGCAGTTACCGTGGGGAATGGGATCAGCCCCAGCATTTT.